These T cell receptor beta chains were read from a single sample in a study of blood T cell repertoires in COVID-19. Profiling relied on immunoSEQ multiplex PCR, and the TCRdb table lists in-frame clones only, not all of them. Seen here are hundreds of thousands of clones, approximately 82% observed once, and the top ten hold approximately 5.9%. Input material: peripheral blood. Receptors were obtained from an elderly man with acute or convalescent COVID-19. CDR3s include the opening cysteine and the closing phenylalanine or tryptophan. Fields, in order: CDR3 length, D gene, clone size, J gene, V gene, CDR3 protein, CDR3 DNA. D genes are given only for firm matches. The listing skips clone size in some rows; elsewhere it reads once, few, many or a size class.

>15|TRBD1|NA|TRBJ2-5|TRBV7-8
CASSSRDRGGETQYF
TGTGCCAGCAGCTCCCGGGACAGGGGAGGGGAGACCCAGTACTTC
>15|NA|NA|TRBJ2-7|TRBV28
CASSGGGPPLYEQYF
TGTGCCAGCAGCGGAGGGGGCCCGCCCCTCTACGAGCAGTACTTC
>16|TRBD1|NA|TRBJ1-4|TRBV5-6
CASSLLTGEDNEKLFF
TGTGCCAGCAGCTTACTGACAGGGGAGGATAATGAAAAACTGTTTTTT
>14|NA|NA|TRBJ1-1|TRBV18
CASSPREGVLEAFF
TGTGCCAGCTCACCTCGCGAGGGAGTCCTTGAAGCTTTCTTT
>14|NA|NA|TRBJ1-4|TRBV19
CASSIGQINEKLFF
TGTGCCAGTAGTATAGGACAGATTAATGAAAAACTGTTTTTT
>14|NA|NA|TRBJ1-2|TRBV5-1
CASSLEQGTYGYTF
TGCGCCAGCAGCTTGGAACAGGGAACCTATGGCTACACCTTC
>16|NA|NA|TRBJ2-1|TRBV29-1
CSVNEGTPNSYNEQFF
TGCAGCGTCAATGAAGGGACACCAAATTCTTACAATGAGCAGTTCTTC
>14|NA|once|TRBJ1-6|TRBV3-1/TRBV3-2
CASSLAGVNSPLHF
TGTGCCAGCAGCCTTGCAGGGGTGAATTCACCCCTCCACTTT
>15|TRBD2|NA|TRBJ2-7|TRBV27
CASSLGAGGPFEQYF
TGTGCCAGCAGCTTAGGAGCGGGAGGGCCTTTTGAGCAGTACTTC
>15|TRBD1|NA|TRBJ2-5|TRBV5-5
CASSLQQGFTETQYF
TGTGCCAGCAGCCTCCAACAGGGGTTTACGGAGACCCAGTACTTC
>18|TRBD2|few|TRBJ2-1|TRBV2
CASSEPQEGTSGFNEQFF
TGTGCCAGCAGTGAACCACAAGAGGGGACTAGCGGGTTCAATGAGCAGTTCTTC
>19|TRBD2|once|TRBJ2-3|TRBV4-2
CASSQVRSGRGGGTDTQYF
TGTGCCAGCAGCCAAGTTCGTAGCGGGAGAGGGGGAGGGACAGATACGCAGTATTTT
>14|TRBD1|NA|TRBJ2-5|TRBV6-5
CASLLTGGWETQYF
TGTGCCAGTCTGCTGACAGGGGGGTGGGAGACCCAGTACTTC
>16|TRBD2|NA|TRBJ2-5|TRBV3-1/TRBV3-2
CASSQGLAGGQETQYF
TGTGCCAGCAGCCAAGGGCTAGCGGGGGGCCAAGAGACCCAGTACTTC
>12|NA|NA|TRBJ2-3|TRBV9
CASSASTDTQYF
TGTGCCAGCAGCGCGAGCACAGATACGCAGTATTTT
>16|NA|NA|TRBJ2-2|TRBV9
CASSVGLVDGTGELFF
TGTGCCAGCAGCGTAGGACTAGTCGATGGAACCGGGGAGCTGTTTTTT
>14|TRBD1|NA|TRBJ1-2|TRBV15
CATSRDRRNYGYTF
TGTGCCACCAGCCGGGACAGGCGTAACTATGGCTACACCTTC
>15|NA|once|TRBJ2-1|TRBV7-2
CASSPTGLVYNEQFF
TGTGCCAGCAGCCCAACGGGACTGGTATACAATGAGCAGTTCTTC
>15|TRBD1|NA|TRBJ2-1|TRBV5-1
CASSGQGQGYNEQFF
TGCGCCAGCAGCGGGCAGGGACAGGGCTACAATGAGCAGTTCTTC
>14|TRBD1|NA|TRBJ1-5|TRBV28
CASSLQGGNQPQHF
TGTGCCAGCAGCCTTCAGGGGGGCAATCAGCCCCAGCATTTT
>22|TRBD2|NA|TRBJ2-3|TRBV27
CASSLSNPSGNQLRGSTDTQYF
TGTGCCAGCAGTTTATCCAACCCCAGCGGGAACCAGCTAAGAGGTAGCACAGATACGCAGTATTTT
>14|TRBD2|NA|TRBJ2-5|TRBV5-1
CASSPGTSGETQYF
TGCGCCAGCAGCCCGGGGACTAGCGGAGAGACCCAGTACTTC
>17|NA|NA|TRBJ2-7|TRBV3-1/TRBV3-2
CASSHLYKAGVTYEQYF
TGTGCCAGCAGCCACCTGTATAAAGCGGGCGTTACCTACGAGCAGTACTTC
>16|TRBD1|NA|TRBJ1-5|TRBV7-2
CASSLTGQLLNQPQHF
TGTGCCAGCAGCTTAACGGGACAGCTCCTTAATCAGCCCCAGCATTTT
>17|TRBD2|NA|TRBJ2-1|TRBV10-3
CAISGTSGRFSYNEQFF
TGTGCCATCAGCGGGACTAGCGGGAGGTTCTCCTACAATGAGCAGTTCTTC
>14|TRBD1|NA|TRBJ1-2|TRBV29-1
CSVEIRQGVGGYTF
TGCAGCGTTGAGATTCGGCAGGGGGTCGGTGGCTACACCTTC
>16|TRBD2|NA|TRBJ2-7|TRBV11-2
CASSSGTSGFAYEQYF
TGTGCCAGCAGCTCCGGGACTAGCGGGTTTGCCTACGAGCAGTACTTC
>14|NA|NA|TRBJ2-5|TRBV19
CASSIVAGRGPQYF
TGTGCCAGTAGTATAGTAGCAGGGCGCGGTCCCCAGTACTTC
>14|NA|NA|TRBJ2-3|TRBV5-1
CATNRDQITDTQYF
TGCGCCACCAACAGGGACCAAATCACAGATACGCAGTATTTT
>18|TRBD2|NA|TRBJ2-5|TRBV2
CASRGGLASGAQRETQYF
TGTGCCAGCAGGGGAGGGTTGGCTAGCGGGGCCCAGAGGGAGACCCAGTACTTC
>15|NA|NA|TRBJ2-3|TRBV29-1
CSVGRANLGTDTQYF
TGCAGCGTTGGGAGGGCCAATCTCGGCACAGATACGCAGTATTTT
>15|TRBD2|NA|TRBJ2-1|TRBV18
CASSPGLAGGSEQFF
TGTGCCAGCTCACCAGGCCTAGCGGGAGGAAGTGAGCAGTTCTTC
>15|TRBD2|NA|TRBJ2-3|TRBV29-1
CSVGLAGGGADTQYF
TGCAGCGTCGGACTAGCGGGAGGGGGTGCAGATACGCAGTATTTT
>18|TRBD2|few|TRBJ2-5|TRBV24-1
CATSATLGLAETQETQYF
TGTGCCACCAGTGCTACCCTGGGACTAGCGGAAACTCAAGAGACCCAGTACTTC
>15|TRBD2|NA|TRBJ2-5|TRBV3-1/TRBV3-2
CASSRRRGVQETQYF
TGTGCCAGCAGCCGGCGGCGGGGGGTCCAAGAGACCCAGTACTTC
>14|TRBD2|NA|TRBJ2-1|TRBV28
CAISGLAGNNEQFF
TGTGCCATTTCGGGACTAGCGGGAAACAATGAGCAGTTCTTC
>12|TRBD1|NA|TRBJ1-4|TRBV12-3/TRBV12-4
CASSPDRGQLFF
TGTGCCAGCAGTCCGGACAGGGGGCAACTGTTTTTT
>17|NA|few|TRBJ2-3|TRBV4-2
CASSQYSQTASTDTQYF
TGTGCCAGCAGCCAATATTCCCAGACTGCTAGCACAGATACGCAGTATTTT
>14|NA|few|TRBJ2-1|TRBV3-1/TRBV3-2
CASSRLGDLNEQFF
TGTGCCAGCAGCCGACTAGGGGATCTCAATGAGCAGTTCTTC
>17|NA|NA|TRBJ2-7|TRBV11-2
CASSLDMASALSYEQYF
TGTGCCAGCAGCTTAGATATGGCTAGCGCTCTCTCCTACGAGCAGTACTTC
>16|TRBD1|NA|TRBJ2-3|TRBV2
CASSVRDRGLSDTQYF
TGTGCCAGCAGTGTGAGGGACAGGGGGCTTTCAGATACGCAGTATTTT
>16|NA|NA|TRBJ2-1|TRBV24-1
CATSDRDFPIHNEQFF
TGTGCCACCAGTGACCGGGACTTCCCTATCCACAATGAGCAGTTCTTC